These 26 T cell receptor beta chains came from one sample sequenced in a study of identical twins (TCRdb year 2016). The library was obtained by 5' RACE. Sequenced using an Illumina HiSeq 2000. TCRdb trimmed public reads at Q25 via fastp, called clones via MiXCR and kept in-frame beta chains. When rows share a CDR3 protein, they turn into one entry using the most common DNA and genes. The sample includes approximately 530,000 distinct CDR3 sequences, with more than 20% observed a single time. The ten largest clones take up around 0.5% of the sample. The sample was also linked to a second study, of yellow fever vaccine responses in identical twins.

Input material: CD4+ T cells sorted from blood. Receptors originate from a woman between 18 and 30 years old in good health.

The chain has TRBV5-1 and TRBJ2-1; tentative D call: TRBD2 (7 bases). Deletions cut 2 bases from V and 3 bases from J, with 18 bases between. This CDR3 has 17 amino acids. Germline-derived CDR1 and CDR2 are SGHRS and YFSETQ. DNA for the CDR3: TGCGCCAGCAGCTTTAGGGGGGGGCTCAAGAACTACAATGAGCAGTTCTTC. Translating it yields CASSFRGGLKNYNEQFF.

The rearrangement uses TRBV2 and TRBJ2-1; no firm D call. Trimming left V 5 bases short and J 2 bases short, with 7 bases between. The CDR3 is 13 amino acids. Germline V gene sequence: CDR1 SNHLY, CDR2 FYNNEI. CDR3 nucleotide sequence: TGTGCCAGCAGTCCGCCGCCCTACAATGAGCAGTTCTTC. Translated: CASSPPPYNEQFF. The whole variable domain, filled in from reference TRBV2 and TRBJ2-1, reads EPEVTQTPSHQVTQMGQEVILRCVPISNHLYFYWYRQILGQKVEFLVSFYNNEISEKSEIFDDQFSVERPDGSNFTLKIRSTKLEDSAMYFCASSPPPYNEQFFGPGTRLTVL.

The CDR3 DNA sequence: TGTGCCAGCAGCTTATTGGCGGGAGGGCCTCGGGAGACCCAGTACTTC. Translation: CASSLLAGGPRETQYF. The chain combines TRBV7-2 with TRBJ2-5; 9 nucleotides align to TRBD2. CDR1 SGHTA and CDR2 FQGNSA come from the germline V gene. Unmatched junction bases numbered 9, after V lost 2 bases and J lost 5 bases. The CDR3 has 16 residues.

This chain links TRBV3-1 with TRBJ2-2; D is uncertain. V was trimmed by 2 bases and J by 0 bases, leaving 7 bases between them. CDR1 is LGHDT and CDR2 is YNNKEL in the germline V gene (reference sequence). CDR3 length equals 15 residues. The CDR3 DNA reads TGTGCCAGCAGCCAAAGGGCTTCGAACACCGGGGAGCTGTTTTTT. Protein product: CASSQRASNTGELFF.

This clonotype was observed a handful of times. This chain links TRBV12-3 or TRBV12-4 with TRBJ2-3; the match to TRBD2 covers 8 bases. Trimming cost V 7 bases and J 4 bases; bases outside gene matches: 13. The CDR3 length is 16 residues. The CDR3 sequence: CASIRSGRAGADTQYF. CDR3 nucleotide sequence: TGTGCCAGCATTCGTTCCGGGAGGGCCGGAGCAGATACGCAGTATTTT.

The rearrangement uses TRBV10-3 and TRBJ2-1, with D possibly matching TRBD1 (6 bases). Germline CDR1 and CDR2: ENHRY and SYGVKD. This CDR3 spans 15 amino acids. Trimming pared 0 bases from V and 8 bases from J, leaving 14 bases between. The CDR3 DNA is TGTGCCATCAGTGAGTCGAGTGACAGGAACTATGAGCAGTTCTTC. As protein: CAISESSDRNYEQFF.

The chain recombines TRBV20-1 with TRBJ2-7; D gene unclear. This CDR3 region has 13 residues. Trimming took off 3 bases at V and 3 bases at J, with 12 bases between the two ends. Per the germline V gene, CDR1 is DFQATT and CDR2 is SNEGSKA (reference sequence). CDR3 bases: TGCAGTGCTAGTTCGAATTCCCACTACGAGCAGTACTTC. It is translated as CSASSNSHYEQYF.

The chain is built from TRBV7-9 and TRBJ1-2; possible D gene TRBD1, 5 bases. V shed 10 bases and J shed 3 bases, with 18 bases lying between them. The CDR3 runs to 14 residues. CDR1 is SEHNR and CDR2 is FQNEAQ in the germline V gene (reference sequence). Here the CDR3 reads CATTGARPDYGYTF. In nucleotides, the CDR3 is TGTGCCACTACCGGGGCCCGTCCGGACTATGGCTACACCTTC.

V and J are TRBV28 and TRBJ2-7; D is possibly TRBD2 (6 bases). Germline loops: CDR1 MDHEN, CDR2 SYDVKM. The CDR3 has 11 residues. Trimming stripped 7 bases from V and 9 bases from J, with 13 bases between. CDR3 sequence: CASNDGRGQYF. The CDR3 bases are TGTGCCAGCAACGATGGGCGGGGGCAGTACTTC.

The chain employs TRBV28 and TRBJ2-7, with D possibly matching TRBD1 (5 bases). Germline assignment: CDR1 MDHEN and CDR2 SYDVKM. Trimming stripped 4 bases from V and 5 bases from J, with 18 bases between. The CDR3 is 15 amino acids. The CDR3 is CASSSRTQSRDEQYF. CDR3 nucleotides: TGTGCCAGCAGTTCGAGGACCCAGAGCAGGGACGAGCAGTACTTC.

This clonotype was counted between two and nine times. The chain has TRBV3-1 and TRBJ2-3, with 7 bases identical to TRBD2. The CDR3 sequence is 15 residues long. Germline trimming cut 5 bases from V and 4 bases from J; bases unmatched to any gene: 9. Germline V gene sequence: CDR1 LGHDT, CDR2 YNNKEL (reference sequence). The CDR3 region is CASSSSTSSADTQYF. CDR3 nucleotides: TGTGCCAGCAGCTCTTCGACTAGCAGCGCAGATACGCAGTATTTT.

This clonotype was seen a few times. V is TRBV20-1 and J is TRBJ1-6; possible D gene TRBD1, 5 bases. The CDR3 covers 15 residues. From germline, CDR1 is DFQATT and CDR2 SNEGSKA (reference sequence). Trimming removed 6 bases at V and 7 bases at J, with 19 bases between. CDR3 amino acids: CSAHPRGTGNSPLHF. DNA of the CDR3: TGCAGTGCCCACCCGCGGGGGACGGGGAATTCACCCCTCCACTTT.

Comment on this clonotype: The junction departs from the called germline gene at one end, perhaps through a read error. The CDR3 protein is CASCLRVLLAGGQDNEQFF. CDR3 coding DNA: TGTGCCAGCTGTTTAAGGGTCCTACTAGCGGGGGGCCAGGACAATGAGCAGTTCTTC. The chain couples TRBV12-3 or TRBV12-4 to TRBJ2-1; TRBD2 matches 12 bases. This CDR3 has 19 residues.

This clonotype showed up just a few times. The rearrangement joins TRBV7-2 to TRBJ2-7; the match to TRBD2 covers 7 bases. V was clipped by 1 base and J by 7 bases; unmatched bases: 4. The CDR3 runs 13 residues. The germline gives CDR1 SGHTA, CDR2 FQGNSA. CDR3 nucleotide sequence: TGTGCCAGCAGCTTAGGTACTAGCGCTGAGCAGTACTTC. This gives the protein CASSLGTSAEQYF.

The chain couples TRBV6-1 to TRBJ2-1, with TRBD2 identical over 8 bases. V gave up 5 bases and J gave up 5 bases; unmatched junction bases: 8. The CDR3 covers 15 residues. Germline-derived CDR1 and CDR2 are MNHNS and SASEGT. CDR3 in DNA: TGTGCCAGCAGTCCGGGAGGGGGGCGGGACAATGAGCAGTTCTTC. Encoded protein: CASSPGGGRDNEQFF.

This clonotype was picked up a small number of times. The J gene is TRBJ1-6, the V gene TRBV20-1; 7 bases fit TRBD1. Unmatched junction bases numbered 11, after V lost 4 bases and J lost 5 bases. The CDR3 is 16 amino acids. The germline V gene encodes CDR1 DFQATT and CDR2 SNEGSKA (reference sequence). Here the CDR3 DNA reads TGCAGTGCTACCGACAGGGCGGGGGTTAATAATTCACCCCTCCACTTT. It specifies CSATDRAGVNNSPLHF.

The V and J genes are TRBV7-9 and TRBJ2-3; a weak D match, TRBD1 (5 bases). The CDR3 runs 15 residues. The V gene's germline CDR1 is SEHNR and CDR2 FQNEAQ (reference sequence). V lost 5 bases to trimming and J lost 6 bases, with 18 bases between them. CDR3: CASSILSPGSDTQYF. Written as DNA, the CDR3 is TGTGCCAGCAGCATCCTAAGCCCAGGGTCCGATACGCAGTATTTT.

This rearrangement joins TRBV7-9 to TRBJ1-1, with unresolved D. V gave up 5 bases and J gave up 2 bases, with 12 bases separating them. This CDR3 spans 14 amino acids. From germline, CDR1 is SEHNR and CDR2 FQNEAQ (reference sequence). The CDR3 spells CASSQSVVNTEAFF. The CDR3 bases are TGTGCCAGCAGCCAAAGTGTGGTAAACACTGAAGCTTTCTTT.

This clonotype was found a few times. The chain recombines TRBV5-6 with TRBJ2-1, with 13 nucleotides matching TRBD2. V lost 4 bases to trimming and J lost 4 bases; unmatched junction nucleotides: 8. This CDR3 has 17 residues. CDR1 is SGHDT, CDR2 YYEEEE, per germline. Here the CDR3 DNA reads TGTGCCAGCAGCGCCTCACTAGCGGGGGGGACGTACAATGAGCAGTTCTTC. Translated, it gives CASSASLAGGTYNEQFF.

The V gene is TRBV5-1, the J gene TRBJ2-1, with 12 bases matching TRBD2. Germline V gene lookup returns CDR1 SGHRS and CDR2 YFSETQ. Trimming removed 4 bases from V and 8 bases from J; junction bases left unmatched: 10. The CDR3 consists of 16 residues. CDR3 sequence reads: CASSPDRLAGADEQFF. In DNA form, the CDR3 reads TGCGCCAGCAGCCCCGACCGACTAGCGGGAGCGGATGAGCAGTTCTTC.

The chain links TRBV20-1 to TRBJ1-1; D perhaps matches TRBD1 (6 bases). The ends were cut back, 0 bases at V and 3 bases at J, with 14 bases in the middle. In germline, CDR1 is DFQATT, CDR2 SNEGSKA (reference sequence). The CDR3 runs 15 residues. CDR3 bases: TGCAGTGCTAGAGATCGGCGGGGGGCGCACACTGAAGCTTTCTTT. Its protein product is CSARDRRGAHTEAFF.

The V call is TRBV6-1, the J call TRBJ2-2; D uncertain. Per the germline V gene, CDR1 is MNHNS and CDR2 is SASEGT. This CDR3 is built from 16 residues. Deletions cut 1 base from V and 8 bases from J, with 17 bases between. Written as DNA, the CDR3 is TGTGCCAGCAGTGAAGAGCAAGCCCTCCTGACGGGGGAGCTGTTTTTT. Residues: CASSEEQALLTGELFF.

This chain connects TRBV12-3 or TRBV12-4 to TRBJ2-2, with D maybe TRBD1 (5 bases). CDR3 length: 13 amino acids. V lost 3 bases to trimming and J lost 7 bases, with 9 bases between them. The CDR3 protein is CASSFRQLGELFF. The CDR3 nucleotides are TGTGCCAGCAGTTTTAGACAGCTCGGGGAGCTGTTTTTT.

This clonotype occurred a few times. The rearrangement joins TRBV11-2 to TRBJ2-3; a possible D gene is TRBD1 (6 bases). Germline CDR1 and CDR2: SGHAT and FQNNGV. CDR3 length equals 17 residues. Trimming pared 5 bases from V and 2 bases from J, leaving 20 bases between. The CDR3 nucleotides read TGTGCCAGCAGCCACCCCCAGGGGCATAGAAACACAGATACGCAGTATTTT. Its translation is CASSHPQGHRNTDTQYF.

CDR3 coding DNA: TGTGCCAGTGCCAAACTTCCGCCCGGCAGAAGCTCCTACGAGCAGTACGTC. As protein: CASAKLPPGRSSYEQYV. The chain combines TRBV21-1 with TRBJ2-7; the D call TRBD1 from the table was never checked on the DNA. TRBV21-1 is described as a pseudogene. This CDR3 contains 17 residues.

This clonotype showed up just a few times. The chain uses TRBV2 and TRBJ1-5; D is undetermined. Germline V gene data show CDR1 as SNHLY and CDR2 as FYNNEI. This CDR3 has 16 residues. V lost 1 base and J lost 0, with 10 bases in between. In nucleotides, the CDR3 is TGTGCCAGCAGTGAAGTGGCCGAGTATAGCAATCAGCCCCAGCATTTT. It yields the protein CASSEVAEYSNQPQHF.